This TCR beta chain was documented in a study of T cell repertoires in aging, cancer and after chemotherapy. A mixed TRB-A/B primer pool amplified rearranged TRB by multiplex touch-down PCR. MiXCR, run by TCRdb on the multiplex PCR reads, gives a single entry per CDR3 protein. The sample includes some 19,000 distinct CDR3 sequences, 35% to 40% of them seen just once. The template was genomic DNA from peripheral blood, not RNA. CDR1 SGHRS and CDR2 YFSETQ come from the germline V gene. Trimming cost V 0 bases and J 0 bases, with 15 bases left between them. The CDR3 is 18 amino acids. This rearrangement joins TRBV5-1 to TRBJ2-2; TRBD1 is a possible D gene (6 bases). Sequenced: blood. The TCR originated in a human donor with a solid tumor. The CDR3 DNA reads as TGCGCCAGCAGCTTGGGGCCCAGGACAGAGACGAACACCGGGGAGCTGTTTTTT. Protein product: CASSLGPRTETNTGELFF.